This passage covers 13 T cell receptor beta chains from one sample sequenced in a study of blood T cell repertoires in COVID-19. Using immunoSEQ multiplex PCR, the repertoire was profiled, and TCRdb retains in-frame clones only, with some absent. Of some 150,000 clones in the sample, about 90% are singletons; the top ten hold 2% to 2.5%. The sample comprised peripheral blood. These receptors came from a human donor in a cohort sampled during active COVID-19.

The V gene is TRBV6-6, the J gene TRBJ1-4; no reliable D call. V lost 7 bases to trimming and J lost 0 bases, with 9 bases between them. The CDR3 runs to 14 residues. Germline V gene lookup returns CDR1 MNHNY and CDR2 SVGAGI (reference sequence). The CDR3 loop reads CASMPGSTNEKLFF. In nucleotides, the CDR3 is TGTGCCAGCATGCCCGGGTCAACTAATGAAAAACTGTTTTTT.

V is TRBV4-3 and J is TRBJ2-1; TRBD2 might be the D (5 bases). Germline V lookup: CDR1 LGHNA, CDR2 YSLEER. CDR3 length equals 13 residues. The V and J ends lost 5 bases and 6 bases respectively, with 11 bases between them. In nucleotides, the CDR3 is TGCGCCAGCAGCGAGCAGCGGCGCAATGAGCAGTTCTTC. Amino acid sequence: CASSEQRRNEQFF.

V gene TRBV11-2 combines with J gene TRBJ2-3; D is possibly TRBD2 (6 bases). The ends were cut back, 5 bases at V and 5 bases at J, with 17 bases in the middle. The CDR3 is 15 residues long. Germline values: CDR1 SGHAT, CDR2 FQNNGV. CDR3 DNA sequence: TGTGCCAGCAGCCTGGGACTCTGGGGTGGAGATACGCAGTATTTT. It is translated as CASSLGLWGGDTQYF.

CDR3 sequence: CASSFYPTGTDTQYF. The DNA of the CDR3 is TGTGCCAGCAGCTTCTATCCCACTGGCACAGATACGCAGTATTTT. This chain joins TRBV5-4 and TRBJ2-3; D is unclear. This CDR3 region has 15 residues. V lost 2 bases, J lost 1 base, and 11 bases lay in between. Germline lookup yields CDR1 SGHNT and CDR2 YYREEE (reference sequence).

The chain links TRBV7-2 to TRBJ1-2; 10 nucleotides match TRBD1. With V trimmed by 5 bases and J by 2 bases, 5 bases remained unmatched. The V gene's germline CDR1 is SGHTA and CDR2 FQGNSA. The CDR3 length is 15 residues. The chain's CDR3 is CASSAPGQGNYGYTF. In DNA form, the CDR3 reads TGTGCCAGCAGCGCCCCGGGACAGGGGAACTATGGCTACACCTTC.

The V and J genes are TRBV4-2 and TRBJ1-4; no clear D gene. CDR3 size: 16 residues. The V end lost 0 bases, the J end lost 8 bases, and 16 bases lay between the germline ends. CDR1 LGHNA and CDR2 YNFKEQ come from the germline V gene. In DNA form, the CDR3 reads TGTGCCAGCAGCCAAGATGTTTTGAGGGATTTCGAAAAACTGTTTTTT. It yields the protein CASSQDVLRDFEKLFF.

The genes are TRBV5-1 and TRBJ2-1; 8 bases line up with TRBD2. The germline V gene has CDR1 SGHRS and CDR2 YFSETQ. The CDR3 runs 16 residues. Trimming removed 1 base from V and 0 bases from J; junction bases left unmatched: 3. DNA of the CDR3: TGCGCCAGCAGCTTGTCCACTAGCGGCTCCTACAATGAGCAGTTCTTC. Protein product: CASSLSTSGSYNEQFF.

The chain joins TRBV2 to TRBJ1-4; D remains unclear. CDR1 is SNHLY and CDR2 is FYNNEI in the germline V gene. Deletions cut 7 bases from V and 4 bases from J, with 10 bases between. The CDR3 contains 13 residues. The CDR3 sequence: CASIYRNNEKLFF. CDR3 bases: TGTGCCAGCATCTATAGAAATAATGAAAAACTGTTTTTT.

This clone was found once. The chain employs TRBV19 and TRBJ1-5, with D hard to call. Germline V gives CDR1 LNHDA, CDR2 SQIVND (reference sequence). V lost 1 base, J lost 6 bases, and 16 bases lay in between. The CDR3 totals 16 residues. In DNA form, the CDR3 reads TGTGCCAGTAGTATAGGAAGTACGGGGATCGGTCAGCCCCAGCATTTT. Amino acid sequence: CASSIGSTGIGQPQHF.

In DNA, the CDR3 is TGTGCCACCACCGGCGGGGTAGCGTCACCCCTCCACTTT. Encoded protein: CATTGGVASPLHF. The chain has TRBV6-5 and TRBJ1-6; no definite D call. Deletions cut 10 bases from V and 10 bases from J, with 17 bases between. Germline V gives CDR1 MNHEY, CDR2 SVGAGI. The length of the CDR3 is 13 residues.

The chain combines TRBV4-3 with TRBJ2-1; the match to TRBD2 covers 7 bases. The CDR3 consists of 17 residues. CDR1 and CDR2 (germline): LGHNA, YSLEER. V dropped 3 bases and J dropped 6; count of bases not matched to a gene: 14. CDR3 amino acids: CASSHSEEGTTGNEQFF. CDR3 sequence (DNA): TGCGCCAGCAGCCATTCCGAAGAAGGGACTACGGGCAATGAGCAGTTCTTC.

The chain joins TRBV29-1 to TRBJ2-4; tentative D call: TRBD1 (5 bases). Germline-derived CDR1 and CDR2 are SQVTM and ANQGSEA. Trimming shortened V by 6 bases and J by 0 bases, and 9 bases separated the two germline ends. The CDR3 is 13 amino acids. In DNA, the CDR3 is TGCAGCGTCGACAGTTTAGCCAAAAACATTCAGTACTTC. Protein sequence: CSVDSLAKNIQYF.

The chain carries TRBV6-2 or TRBV6-3 and TRBJ2-6; D uncertain. Germline V CDR1 and CDR2: MNHEY, SVGEGT. V lost 0 bases, J lost 1 base, and 4 bases lay in between. The CDR3 contains 15 residues. CDR3 amino acids: CASSYSSSGANVLTF. The CDR3 bases are TGTGCCAGCAGTTACTCGAGTTCTGGGGCCAACGTCCTGACTTTC.